This is a list of T cell receptor beta chains from one sample in a study of technical replicates of blood from a handful of donors. Measured with immunoSEQ multiplex PCR; TCRdb has only the in-frame clones, and not every one. The table has around 78,000 clones, nearly 95% seen once. Specimen: T cells isolated from PBMCs. Receptor source: a human donor in good health. Both conserved end residues are part of each CDR3. The order of the fields is D gene, V gene, clone size, J gene, CDR3 protein, CDR3 DNA. A D gene is named only where the DNA matches it firmly. Clone size is stated in some rows and not others, as once, few, many or a class when expanded.

-	TRBV7-9	-	TRBJ2-7	CASSPTPSYEQYF	TGTGCCAGCAGCCCAACTCCCTCCTACGAGCAGTACTTC
TRBD2	TRBV4-2	-	TRBJ2-1	CASSRGLAGDEQFF	TGTGCCAGCAGCCGTGGACTAGCGGGAGATGAGCAGTTCTTC
-	TRBV28	-	TRBJ1-1	CASNTLSRGGNTEAFF	TGTGCCAGCAACACGTTGTCACGGGGGGGGAACACTGAAGCTTTCTTT
TRBD1	TRBV27	-	TRBJ2-3	CASSLFRTGASTDTQYF	TGTGCCAGCAGTTTATTCCGGACAGGGGCTAGCACAGATACGCAGTATTTT
-	TRBV5-1	-	TRBJ2-7	CASSLDRGKWGEQYF	TGCGCCAGCAGCTTGGATCGGGGGAAGTGGGGCGAGCAGTACTTC
-	TRBV2	-	TRBJ2-3	CASSGQSSGTDTQYF	TGTGCCAGCAGTGGCCAGTCCTCTGGCACAGATACGCAGTATTTT
TRBD1	TRBV7-9	-	TRBJ2-1	CASSGGTAGGLFYNEQFF	TGTGCCAGCAGCGGAGGAACCGCAGGGGGCTTGTTCTACAATGAGCAGTTCTTC
-	TRBV5-1	-	TRBJ1-5	CASSRDMDQPQHF	TGCGCCAGCAGCCGGGACATGGATCAGCCCCAGCATTTT
-	TRBV7-9	-	TRBJ2-3	CASSLASRDTQYF	TGTGCCAGCAGCTTAGCTTCCCGTGATACGCAGTATTTT
TRBD1	TRBV30	-	TRBJ1-6	CAWRDWDREIAPLHF	TGTGCCTGGAGAGATTGGGACAGAGAGATTGCACCCCTCCACTTT
-	TRBV11-2	-	TRBJ1-5	CASSLGIGQLQHF	TGTGCCAGCAGCTTAGGTATCGGACAGCTCCAGCATTTT
-	TRBV5-4	-	TRBJ2-3	CASSSGGRGGKTDTQYF	TGTGCCAGCAGTTCTGGAGGGCGGGGCGGGAAGACAGATACGCAGTATTTT
-	TRBV9	-	TRBJ2-5	CASSVGVSGQETQYF	TGTGCCAGCAGCGTAGGAGTTAGCGGCCAAGAGACCCAGTACTTC
-	TRBV6-1	-	TRBJ1-1	CASSTRGIRDTEAFF	TGTGCCAGCAGCACCAGGGGCATTAGGGACACTGAAGCTTTCTTT
-	TRBV2	once	TRBJ1-4	CASSRDFWANEKLFF	TGTGCCAGCAGTCGGGACTTTTGGGCTAATGAAAAACTGTTTTTT
TRBD1	TRBV5-1	-	TRBJ1-6	CASRAGTGDSPLHF	TGCGCCAGCAGGGCCGGGACAGGGGATTCACCCCTCCACTTT
-	TRBV6-5	-	TRBJ2-7	CASSLQGTITYEQYF	TGTGCCAGCAGCCTACAGGGCACGATTACCTACGAGCAGTACTTC
TRBD1	TRBV7-9	-	TRBJ1-2	CASSLGRDSYYGYTF	TGTGCCAGCAGCTTAGGTAGGGACAGTTATTATGGCTACACCTTC
TRBD2	TRBV7-9	-	TRBJ2-3	CASSMGREEDTQYF	TGTGCCAGCAGTATGGGGCGGGAGGAAGATACGCAGTATTTT
-	TRBV9	-	TRBJ2-7	CASRTESYEQYF	TGTGCCAGTCGCACCGAGAGCTACGAGCAGTACTTC
-	TRBV5-4	-	TRBJ1-1	CASSLGEISEAFF	TGTGCCAGCAGCTTGGGGGAGATTTCTGAAGCTTTCTTT
-	TRBV4-2	once	TRBJ1-5	CASSQDISQPQHF	TGTGCCAGCAGCCAAGATATAAGCCAGCCCCAGCATTTT
-	TRBV5-4	-	TRBJ2-7	CASSLGLDYEQYF	TGTGCCAGCAGCTTGGGACTAGACTACGAGCAGTACTTC
-	TRBV13	-	TRBJ2-2	CASSSEVTGELFF	TGTGCCAGCAGCAGTGAGGTAACCGGGGAGCTGTTTTTT
-	TRBV10-2	-	TRBJ1-1	CASSEVRGNTEAFF	TGCGCCAGCAGTGAAGTCAGGGGGAACACTGAAGCTTTCTTT
TRBD2	TRBV5-1	-	TRBJ2-4	CASSGHLTSGRAIDIQYF	TGCGCCAGCAGCGGACATTTGACTAGCGGGAGGGCCATAGACATTCAGTACTTC
TRBD1	TRBV5-6	-	TRBJ2-1	CASSWGQEQFF	TGTGCCAGCAGCTGGGGACAGGAGCAGTTCTTC
TRBD2	TRBV7-2	-	TRBJ2-3	CASSPAGGHRGDTQYF	TGTGCCAGCAGCCCAGCGGGAGGGCACCGGGGAGATACGCAGTATTTT
TRBD2	TRBV12-5	-	TRBJ2-3	CASVRVARGLVAGVPDTQYF	TGTGCTAGTGTCCGAGTTGCGCGGGGGCTAGTAGCGGGGGTTCCAGATACGCAGTATTTT
TRBD2	TRBV5-1	-	TRBJ2-5	CASSLGTSGQETQYF	TGCGCCAGCAGCTTGGGGACTAGTGGCCAAGAGACCCAGTACTTC
TRBD1	TRBV12-5	-	TRBJ2-1	CASGSSLGQGSNEQFF	TGTGCTAGTGGCTCTTCACTGGGACAGGGGAGCAATGAGCAGTTCTTC
TRBD2	TRBV5-1	-	TRBJ2-3	CASRASGGLTDTQYF	TGCGCCAGCAGGGCTAGCGGGGGCTTGACAGATACGCAGTATTTT